The 3 T cell receptor beta chains reported below all come from one sample, sequenced in a study of CD8 T cells in Susac syndrome. Random hexamers were used to reverse transcribe about 0.45 to 1 ug of RNA. TCRdb itself ran the immunoSEQ multiplex PCR reads through MiXCR, one entry per CDR3 protein. Of nearly 200,000 distinct CDR3 sequences listed, more than 90% are singletons. Sequencing was done on a sample of CD4+ T cells from PBMCs. The source of these receptors is a human donor with multiple sclerosis.

This rearrangement joins TRBV5-4 to TRBJ2-6, with D uncertain. CDR3 length equals 14 residues. Germline CDR1 is SGHNT and CDR2 is YYREEE (reference sequence). V lost 1 base, J lost 2 bases, and 4 bases lay in between. The DNA of the CDR3 is TGTGCCAGCAGCTTGACAGCTGGGGCCAACGTCCTGACTTTC. The encoded protein is CASSLTAGANVLTF. Filled out from reference TRBV5-4 and TRBJ2-6, the complete variable domain reads ETGVTQSPTHLIKTRGQQVTLRCSSQSGHNTVSWYQQALGQGPQFIFQYYREEENGRGNFPPRFSGLQFPNYSSELNVNALELDDSALYLCASSLTAGANVLTFGAGSRLTVL.

This chain links TRBV29-1 with TRBJ2-1, with 13 positions matching TRBD2. J gave up 9 bases and V 6 bases, and 5 bases lay outside the gene matches. Germline lookup yields CDR1 SQVTM and CDR2 ANQGSEA. CDR3 length: 13 amino acids. The DNA of the CDR3 is TGCAGCGTCCTAAGACTAGCGGGAGGTGAGCAGTTCTTC. This codes for CSVLRLAGGEQFF.

This chain links TRBV18 with TRBJ2-7, with 7 nucleotides matching TRBD2. The CDR3 runs 14 residues. V lost 0 bases to trimming and J lost 5 bases; unmatched junction nucleotides: 4. Per the germline V gene, CDR1 is KGHSH and CDR2 is LQKENI. CDR3 sequence (DNA): TGTGCCAGCTCACCACCGGCGGGAGTGAACGAGCAGTACTTC. Translated, it gives CASSPPAGVNEQYF. Full variable domain (outside the CDR3, taken from reference TRBV18 and TRBJ2-7): NAGVMQNPRHLVRRRGQEARLRCSPMKGHSHVYWYRQLPEEGLKFMVYLQKENIIDESGMPKERFSAEFPKEGPSILRIQQVVRGDSAAYFCASSPPAGVNEQYFGPGTRLTVT.